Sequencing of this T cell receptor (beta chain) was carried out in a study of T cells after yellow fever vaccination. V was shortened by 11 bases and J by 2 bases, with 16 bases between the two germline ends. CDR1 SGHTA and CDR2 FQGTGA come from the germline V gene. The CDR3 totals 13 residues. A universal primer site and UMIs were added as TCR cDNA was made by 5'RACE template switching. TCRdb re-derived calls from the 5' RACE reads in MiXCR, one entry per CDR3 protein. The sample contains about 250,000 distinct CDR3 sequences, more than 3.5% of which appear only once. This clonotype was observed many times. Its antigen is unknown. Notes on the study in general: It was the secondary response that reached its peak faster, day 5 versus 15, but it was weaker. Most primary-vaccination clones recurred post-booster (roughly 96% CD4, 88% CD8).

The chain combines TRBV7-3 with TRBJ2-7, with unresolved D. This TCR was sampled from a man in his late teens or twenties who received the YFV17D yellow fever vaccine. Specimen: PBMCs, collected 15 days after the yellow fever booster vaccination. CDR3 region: CAPPGSVTYEQYF. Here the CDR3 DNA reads TGTGCCCCCCCCGGGTCGGTTACCTACGAGCAGTACTTC.